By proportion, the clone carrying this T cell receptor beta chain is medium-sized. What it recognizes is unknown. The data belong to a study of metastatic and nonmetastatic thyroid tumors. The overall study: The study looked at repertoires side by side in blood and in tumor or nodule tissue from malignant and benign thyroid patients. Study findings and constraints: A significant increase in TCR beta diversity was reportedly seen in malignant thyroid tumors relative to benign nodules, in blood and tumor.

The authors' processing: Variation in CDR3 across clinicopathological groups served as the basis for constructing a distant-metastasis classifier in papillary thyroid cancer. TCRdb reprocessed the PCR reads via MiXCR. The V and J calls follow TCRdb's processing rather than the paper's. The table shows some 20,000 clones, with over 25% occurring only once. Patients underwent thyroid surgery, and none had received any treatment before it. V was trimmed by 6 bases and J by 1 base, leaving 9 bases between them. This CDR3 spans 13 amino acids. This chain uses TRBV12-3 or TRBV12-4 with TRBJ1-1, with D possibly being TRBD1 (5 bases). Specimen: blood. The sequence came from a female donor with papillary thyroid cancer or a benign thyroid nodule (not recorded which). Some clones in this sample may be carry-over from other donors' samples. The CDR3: CASSWGGNTEAFF. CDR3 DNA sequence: TGTGCCAGCAGCTGGGGGGGGAACACTGAAGCTTTCTTT.